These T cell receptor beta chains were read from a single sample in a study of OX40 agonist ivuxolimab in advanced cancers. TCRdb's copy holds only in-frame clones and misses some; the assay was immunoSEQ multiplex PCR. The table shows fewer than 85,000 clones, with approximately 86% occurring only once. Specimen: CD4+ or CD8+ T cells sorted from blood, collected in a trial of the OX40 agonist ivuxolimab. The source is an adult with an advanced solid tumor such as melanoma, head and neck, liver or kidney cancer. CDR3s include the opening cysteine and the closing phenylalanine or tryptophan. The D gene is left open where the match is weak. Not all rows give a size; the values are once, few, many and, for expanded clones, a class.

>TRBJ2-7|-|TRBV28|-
TGTGCCAGCAGTTTACAGTCCTACGAGCAGTACTTC
CASSLQSYEQYF
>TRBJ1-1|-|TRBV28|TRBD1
TGTGCCAGCTCCCCAGGGACAGGGGGCATGAACACTGAAGCTTTCTTT
CASSPGTGGMNTEAFF
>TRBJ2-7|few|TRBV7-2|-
TGTGCCAGCAGCTTAGGCCTAAGAGGGCGCGAGCAGTACTTC
CASSLGLRGREQYF
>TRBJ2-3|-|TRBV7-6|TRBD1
TGTGCCAGCAGCTTAGGCCCCCGGACAGGGGATACGCAGTATTTT
CASSLGPRTGDTQYF
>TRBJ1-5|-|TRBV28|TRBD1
TGTGCCAGCAGTTCGCTACCCTCAGGGGGGTGGCAGCCCCAGCATTTT
CASSSLPSGGWQPQHF
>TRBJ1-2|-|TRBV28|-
TGTGCCAGCACTACGCCGGGGAAGGGCTACACCTTC
CASTTPGKGYTF
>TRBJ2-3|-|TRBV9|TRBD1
TGTGCCAGCAGCGCCGGGACAGGGCGTGCCACAGATACGCAGTATTTT
CASSAGTGRATDTQYF
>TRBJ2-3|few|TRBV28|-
TGTGCCAGCAGTCCCAGGGACGCCAGGGGAGGAGATACGCAGTATTTT
CASSPRDARGGDTQYF
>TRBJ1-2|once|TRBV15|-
TGTGCCACCAGCAGAGGTCCAGCCAACTATGGCTACACCTTC
CATSRGPANYGYTF
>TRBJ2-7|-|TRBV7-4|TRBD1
TGTGCCAGCAGCTTATCAAGGACAGGGGAGTACGAGCAGTACTTC
CASSLSRTGEYEQYF
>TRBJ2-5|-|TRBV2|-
TGTGCCAGCGTACGGACTCCTCTGGAGACCCAGTACTTC
CASVRTPLETQYF